Described below is a single TCR beta chain sequence and its context. As yet, its antigen is unknown. Original handling: ImmunoSEQ junction-only sequences lacked quality scores, so their filtering differed. Produced via immunoSEQ multiplex PCR; TCRdb's table is partial and in-frame only. V, J and clone size reflect that table, while D and trimming were determined from the DNA. The sample has about 1.5 million clones, around 95% seen once; the top ten hold roughly 1.1%. Trimming removed 7 bases from V and 3 bases from J, with 12 bases in between. There are 14 residues in the CDR3. Germline CDR1 MGHDK, CDR2 SYGVNS. These data originate in a study of shared clonotypes between healthy human individuals. Study observations and caveats: Limited genetic and exposure-history diversity came from having few donors. Exclusively blood specimens were collected; tissue repertoires likely differ. Non-shared clonotypes were found to have lower generation probabilities than the clonotypes that were shared by all four of the sorted-subset donors.

This sequence was found in a man in his thirties or forties in good health. The specimen sequenced was naive CD4+ T cells sorted from blood. As to subset: CD45RA+ positively selected. V usage is TRBV25-1 and J usage is TRBJ2-2; D uncertain. CDR3 region: CASTPHQYTGELFF. Here the CDR3 DNA reads TGTGCCAGCACCCCTCACCAGTACACCGGGGAGCTGTTTTTT. Based on the CDR3 plus reference TRBV25-1 and TRBJ2-2, the full variable domain is EADIYQTPRYLVIGTGKKITLECSQTMGHDKMYWYQQDPGMELHLIHYSYGVNSTEKGDLSSESTVSRIRTEHFPLTLESARPSHTSQYLCASTPHQYTGELFFGEGSRLTVL.